Listed here is a single T cell receptor beta chain. TCRdb fed the RT-PCR reads into MiXCR, producing one record per CDR3 protein. Among approximately 170,000 distinct CDR3 sequences listed, approximately 30% were seen once. CDR3 length: 14 residues. Trimming shortened V by 1 base and J by 6 bases, and 10 bases separated the two germline ends. Per germline, CDR1 SNHLY and CDR2 FYNNEI. These data originate in a study of patients and donors after allogeneic stem cell transplantation. This receptor was obtained from a human donor who was either an allogeneic HSCT recipient or a stem cell or donor lymphocyte infusion donor (not recorded which). It is not recorded whose cells these are; they may come from a transplant donor. The sequenced sample consisted of blood, either unsorted or a sorted T cell fraction (not recorded which). The V and J genes are TRBV2 and TRBJ1-5, with D uncertain. The CDR3 spells CASSEVEILQPQHF. The CDR3 bases are TGTGCCAGCAGTGAAGTAGAGATTCTTCAGCCCCAGCATTTT.